Sequencing of this T cell receptor beta chain was carried out in a study of blood T cell repertoires in COVID-19. Per the original methods: Using reference gene primer amplification, nucleated cell counts were estimated. Produced via immunoSEQ multiplex PCR; TCRdb's table is partial and in-frame only. The V and J calls and clone size are taken from that table; D and trimming were inferred from the DNA. Of about 87,000 clones listed, around nine tenths are singletons. This receptor was obtained from a man between 40 and 49 years old with acute or convalescent COVID-19. The specimen was peripheral blood.

CDR3: CASSSDRNTEAFF. The CDR3 bases are TGTGCCAGCAGCTCTGACAGGAACACTGAAGCTTTCTTT. The chain carries TRBV27 and TRBJ1-1, with a possible D match to TRBD1 (5 bases). The CDR3 is made up of 13 amino acids. Trimming pared 6 bases from V and 1 base from J, leaving 9 bases between. The germline gives CDR1 MNHEY, CDR2 SMNVEV (reference sequence).